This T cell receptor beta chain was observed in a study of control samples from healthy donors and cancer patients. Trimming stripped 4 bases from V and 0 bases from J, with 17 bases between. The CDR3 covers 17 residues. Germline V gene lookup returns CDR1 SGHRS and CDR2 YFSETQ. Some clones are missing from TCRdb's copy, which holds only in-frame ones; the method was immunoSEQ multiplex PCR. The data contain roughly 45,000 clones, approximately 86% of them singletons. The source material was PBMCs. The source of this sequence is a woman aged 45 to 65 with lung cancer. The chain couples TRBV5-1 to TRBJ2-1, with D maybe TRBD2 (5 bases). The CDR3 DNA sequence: TGCGCCAGCAGCCCAGAGGGCGGGCCCAGCTCCTACAATGAGCAGTTCTTC. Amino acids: CASSPEGGPSSYNEQFF.